These 8 T cell receptor beta chains were all obtained from the same sample, sequenced in a study of cytomegalovirus exposure and HLA in healthy donors. 60 Vbeta and 13 Jbeta primers were used in PCR. TCRdb's table, derived via immunoSEQ multiplex PCR, lists solely in-frame clones and lacks some. In all, the sample yields 150,000 or so clones. Sequenced sample: PBMCs. These receptor sequences come from a middle-aged woman in good health and CMV-seropositive.

The V gene is TRBV6-6, the J gene TRBJ2-1; 11 bases match TRBD2. Germline loops: CDR1 MNHNY, CDR2 SVGAGI (reference sequence). The CDR3 is 15 amino acids. The trim removed 6 bases at V and 6 bases at J, leaving 7 bases unmatched. The CDR3 loop reads CASRSGTSGGNEQFF. The CDR3, as DNA: TGTGCCAGCAGGTCCGGGACTAGCGGAGGCAATGAGCAGTTCTTC.

CDR3 coding DNA: TGTGCCAGCAGTCCCGGGGAAAAACTGTTTTTT. Translated, it gives CASSPGEKLFF. V gene TRBV28 combines with J gene TRBJ1-4; D is ambiguous. V lost 5 bases, J lost 8 bases, and 6 bases lay in between. Germline assignment: CDR1 MDHEN and CDR2 SYDVKM. This CDR3 spans 11 amino acids.

This chain uses TRBV4-1 with TRBJ2-1; TRBD2 might be the D (5 bases). The CDR3 loop spans 15 amino acids. The V and J ends lost 4 bases and 2 bases respectively, with 12 bases between them. Germline CDR1 and CDR2: MGHRA and YSYEKL. CDR3 bases: TGCGCCAGCAGCCTGGGTCCGGAGGCCTACAATGAGCAGTTCTTC. It translates to CASSLGPEAYNEQFF.

The V and J genes are TRBV5-6 and TRBJ2-5; the D gene is possibly TRBD1 (6 bases). The CDR3 covers 17 residues. Looked up from germline, CDR1 is SGHDT and CDR2 is YYEEEE. V lost 0 bases, J lost 4 bases, and 19 bases lay in between. The DNA of the CDR3 is TGTGCCAGCAGCTTGGTTCGGATACAGGGTCGGCGAGAGACCCAGTACTTC. This encodes CASSLVRIQGRRETQYF.

The chain carries TRBV19 and TRBJ2-7; 10 bases map to TRBD1. Trimming took 9 bases from V and 2 from J; bases not matched to a gene: 7. Germline CDR1 and CDR2: LNHDA and SQIVND (reference sequence). CDR3 length equals 14 residues. The CDR3 sequence is CASSGQGVPYEQYF. The CDR3 region has the DNA TGTGCCAGCTCAGGACAGGGGGTACCCTACGAGCAGTACTTC.

The CDR3 region has the DNA TGCGCCAGCAGCTCGCCACAATCGACAGCCAGACCCTACGAGCAGTACTTC. It yields the protein CASSSPQSTARPYEQYF. V gene TRBV5-1 combines with J gene TRBJ2-7, with D perhaps TRBD1 (5 bases). Trimming took 3 bases from V and 2 from J, leaving 21 bases between them. CDR3 length: 17 residues. Looked up from germline, CDR1 is SGHRS and CDR2 is YFSETQ.

V usage is TRBV28 and J usage is TRBJ2-7; 7 nucleotides match TRBD1. Germline loops: CDR1 MDHEN, CDR2 SYDVKM. J lost 0 bases, V lost 8 bases, and 7 bases had no gene match. CDR3 length: 14 amino acids. The CDR3 DNA follows: TGTGCCAGCGACCGGGACAGCCCCTCCTACGAGCAGTACTTC. This encodes CASDRDSPSYEQYF.

The chain links TRBV14 to TRBJ2-7; 7 positions match TRBD1. V was clipped by 2 bases and J by 5 bases; unmatched bases: 9. CDR1 SGHDN and CDR2 FVKESK come from the germline V gene. The CDR3 is made up of 15 amino acids. The CDR3 reads CASSQFQGERDEQYF. In nucleotides, the CDR3 is TGTGCCAGCAGCCAATTTCAGGGGGAAAGGGACGAGCAGTACTTC.